This TCR beta chain was documented in a study of T-cell memory formation after mild COVID-19. This clonotype came up once. V dropped 10 bases and J dropped 3 bases, with 21 bases sitting between them. CDR3 length: 16 amino acids. Per germline, CDR1 KGHDR and CDR2 SFDVKD. Constant-segment primers and 5'RACE yielded cDNA libraries for TCR alpha and TCR beta, each carrying sample barcodes and UMIs. TCRdb fed the 5' RACE reads into MiXCR, producing one record per CDR3 protein. The sample yields roughly 300,000 distinct CDR3 sequences, 8.2% seen once. Material: PBMCs or a T cell subset sorted from them (not recorded which). This sequence joins TRBV24-1 and TRBJ1-5; a weak D match, TRBD1 (5 bases). The sequence came from a young man who had mild COVID-19 (a few samples of this study predate the infection). Cell type and time point are not known. The DNA for the CDR3 is TGTGCCACTTGGGGAAAACAGGTCTCCTTCAATCAGCCCCAGCATTTT. Protein sequence: CATWGKQVSFNQPQHF.